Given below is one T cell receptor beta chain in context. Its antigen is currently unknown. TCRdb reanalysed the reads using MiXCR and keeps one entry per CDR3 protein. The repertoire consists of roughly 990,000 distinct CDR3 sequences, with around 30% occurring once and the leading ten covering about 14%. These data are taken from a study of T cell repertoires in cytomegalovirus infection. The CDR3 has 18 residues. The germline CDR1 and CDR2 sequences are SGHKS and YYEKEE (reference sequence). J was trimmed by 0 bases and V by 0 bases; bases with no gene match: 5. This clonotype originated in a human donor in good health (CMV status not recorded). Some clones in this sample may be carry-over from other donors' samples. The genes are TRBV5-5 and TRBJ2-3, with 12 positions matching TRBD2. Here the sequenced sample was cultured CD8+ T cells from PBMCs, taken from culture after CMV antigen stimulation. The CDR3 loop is CASSLEGLAGRSTDTQYF. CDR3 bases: TGTGCCAGCAGCTTGGAAGGACTAGCGGGGAGAAGCACAGATACGCAGTATTTT.